Given below is one TCR beta chain in context. Its antigen specificity is not known. No base quality values were provided; no much bigger clone lies one nucleotide off. Patients with a history of autoimmune disease or receiving systemic immunosuppression were excluded from the trial. Peripheral blood for TCR sequencing was collected from all dose cohorts at baseline, on cycle 4 day 1, and on cycle 7 day 1. Samples came from an open-label, multicenter, first-in-human phase I dose-escalation trial of ivuxolimab. The trial enrolled adults with locally advanced or metastatic head and neck squamous cell, hepatocellular, melanoma or renal cell carcinoma. Before TCR sequencing, CD4+ T cells and CD8+ T cells from peripheral blood were sorted into separate populations. The entry originates in a study of OX40 agonist ivuxolimab in advanced cancers. A note on the overall study: Ivuxolimab, which targeted the costimulatory receptor OX40 (CD134), was an agonistic, fully human IgG2 monoclonal antibody. Intravenous ivuxolimab was administered to patients every 2 weeks at six dose levels: 0.01, 0.1, 0.3, 1.5, 3 and 10 mg/kg. Of the approximately 50 patients in dose escalation, approximately 20 had hepatocellular carcinoma, roughly 15 had melanoma, 9 had renal cell carcinoma and 9 had head and neck cancer. In the dose-escalation cohort, 82.7% of patients were male, and the mean age was around 60 years, with a range of about 23 to 90. Patients were allowed to have had prior anti-PD-1, anti-PD-L1 or anti-CTLA-4 therapy, and around 41% of the dose-escalation patients had previously received checkpoint inhibitors. Partial responses occurred in three dose-escalation patients, of whom one had hepatocellular carcinoma and two had cutaneous melanoma. Peripheral TCRbeta sequencing aimed to test whether ivuxolimab altered TCR sequence diversity and caused clonal T-cell expansion. The paper reports the monotherapy dose-escalation portion (N = 52 patients) of the phase I ivuxolimab trial. Results the study describes overall, beyond this receptor: At doses of 0.1 to 3.0 mg/kg, clonal expansion of both CD4+ and CD8+ blood T cells was observed from baseline to week 6. Partial responders in the 0.1-3.0 mg/kg groups had among the lowest normalized peripheral clonal expansion, especially among CD8+ T cells. Low levels of normalized T-cell clonal expansion were also seen in some patients who did not respond. After ivuxolimab, expanded clones were on average more numerous among CD8+ T cells than among CD4+ T cells. Which antigens the clonally expanded peripheral T cells were specific for was not determined.

Taken from the germline V gene, the CDR1 and CDR2 loops are SGHNT and YENEEA. Measured from the cysteine to the phenylalanine, the CDR3 is 14 residues long. The sequence is cut down to CDR3 DNA, 42 bases in frame from base 1. V was cut back by 3 bases and J by 3 bases, leaving a gap of 8 bases between them. To sequence the TCRbeta CDR3 region, genomic DNA was isolated from the sorted cells. The immunoSEQ Assay was used to sequence the TCRbeta CDR3 regions. Entries here come from immuneACCESS through TCRdb and include only in-frame sequences with V and J called. Some clones fail to appear in such tables; in the studies checked, an unresolved V gene covers under half of the shortfall, and the cause of the remainder is unknown. In this sample the table shows about 55,000 clones, about 88% of which occur a single time. Approximately 7% of the sample is held by the ten biggest clonotypes.

The clonotype comes from an adult with an advanced solid tumor such as melanoma, head and neck, liver or kidney cancer. The sequences come from CD4+ or CD8+ T cells sorted from blood, collected in a trial of the OX40 agonist ivuxolimab. The sequence is built from TRBV11-3 and TRBJ2-2; the D gene is possibly TRBD1, with 5 bases matching. CDR3 sequence: CASSFQGDTGELFF. The nucleotide sequence reads as follows: TGTGCCAGCAGCTTCCAGGGCGACACCGGGGAGCTGTTTTTT.